The entry below describes one T cell receptor (beta chain). What it binds is not known. This specimen comes from a study of shared clonotypes between healthy human individuals. Study findings and constraints: Limited genetic and exposure-history diversity came from having few donors. Large depth notwithstanding, sorted-subset sequencing proved incomplete by rarefaction.

The CDR3 is 13 amino acids. Unmatched junction bases numbered 3, after V lost 7 bases and J lost 1 base. Germline lookup yields CDR1 MNHNS and CDR2 SASEGT. The table came from immunoSEQ multiplex PCR; TCRdb's copy has only in-frame clones and leaves some out. The profile shows about 1 million clones, approximately 76% of them singletons. All participating donors were Caucasian adults from Nashville, Tennessee. Sequenced sample: memory CD4+ T cells sorted from blood. Subset defined: CD45RA-negative fraction. This receptor was identified in a man between 18 and 35 years old in good health. The chain is built from TRBV6-1 and TRBJ1-1; TRBD1 matches 7 bases. CDR3 in amino acids: CASTGQANTEAFF. The CDR3 DNA reads as TGTGCCAGCACCGGACAGGCGAACACTGAAGCTTTCTTT.